These 15 T cell receptor beta chains were sequenced from one sample in a study of T cells in Graves' hyperthyroidism and ophthalmopathy. There were TCR beta CDR3 regions amplified from RNA transcripts. First-round RT-PCR of the TCR CDR3 relied on the HTBI primer set. TCRdb fed the multiplex PCR reads into MiXCR, producing one record per CDR3 protein. This table has some 720,000 distinct CDR3 sequences, roughly 17% appearing once. The material sequenced was blood. These receptor sequences come from a man younger than 35 with Graves' hyperthyroidism.

The genes are TRBV20-1 and TRBJ2-1; 8 bases agree with TRBD1. The CDR3 runs 14 residues. Germline V gene lookup returns CDR1 DFQATT and CDR2 SNEGSKA (reference sequence). Trimming at V came to 5 bases and at J to 1 base, leaving 4 bases not matched to a gene. The CDR3 sequence: CSAVDRVSYNEQFF. The CDR3 nucleotides are TGCAGTGCTGTGGACAGGGTGTCCTACAATGAGCAGTTCTTC.

This clonotype occurred many times. The chain joins TRBV3-1 to TRBJ2-7; D ambiguous. Per germline, CDR1 LGHDT and CDR2 YNNKEL (reference sequence). The CDR3 totals 15 residues. V was shortened by 0 bases and J by 3 bases, with 12 bases between the two germline ends. The CDR3 sequence: CASSQEPRADYEQYF. The CDR3 region has the DNA TGTGCCAGCAGCCAAGAGCCCCGGGCGGACTACGAGCAGTACTTC.

This clonotype showed up just a few times. CDR3 sequence reads: CASSFSGISIDEQFF. Written as DNA, the CDR3 is TGTGCCAGCAGCTTTAGCGGGATATCCATTGATGAGCAGTTCTTC. The chain is built from TRBV13 and TRBJ2-1, with TRBD2 matching 8 bases. CDR1 PRHDT and CDR2 FYEKMQ come from the germline V gene (reference sequence). The CDR3 contains 15 residues. V lost 3 bases to trimming and J lost 8 bases; unmatched junction nucleotides: 9. The full variable domain, completed using reference TRBV13 and TRBJ2-1, is AAGVIQSPRHLIKEKRETATLKCYPIPRHDTVYWYQQGPGQDPQFLISFYEKMQSDKGSIPDRFSAQQFSDYHSELNMSSLELGDSALYFCASSFSGISIDEQFFGPGTRLTVL.

The chain joins TRBV6-1 to TRBJ1-6, with D tentatively TRBD1 (5 bases). The V gene lost 6 bases and the J gene lost 5 bases, with 14 bases spanning the gap. Germline assignment: CDR1 MNHNS and CDR2 SASEGT. This CDR3 comprises 15 residues. This CDR3 reads CASRLDRLNNSPLHF. The CDR3 region has the DNA TGTGCCAGCAGGCTCGACAGACTAAATAATTCACCCCTCCACTTT.

About this clonotype: This clone may be a read error of a much larger clone one base away. The chain uses TRBV6-5 and TRBJ2-3; TRBD1 matches 10 bases. This CDR3 is built from 14 residues. Germline CDR1 is MNHEY and CDR2 is SVGAGI. The V gene end was trimmed by 5 bases and the J gene end by 7 bases; junction bases not matched to a gene: 6. CDR3 bases: TGTGCCAGCAGTCCGGGACAGGGGTCATATACGCAGTATTTT. Encoded protein: CASSPGQGSYTQYF.

This clonotype occurred many times. The rearrangement uses TRBV27 and TRBJ2-7, with 8 positions matching TRBD2. Germline V gene lookup returns CDR1 MNHEY and CDR2 SMNVEV (reference sequence). The V gene end was trimmed by 5 bases and the J gene end by 2 bases; junction bases not matched to a gene: 11. The CDR3 contains 16 residues. CDR3 protein: CASSLPGGRETYEQYF. For the CDR3, the DNA is TGTGCCAGCAGTCTTCCGGGGGGGCGGGAGACCTACGAGCAGTACTTC.

This clonotype has a count of ten or more. V usage is TRBV12-3 or TRBV12-4 and J usage is TRBJ1-1; D gene uncertain. Trimming cost V 8 bases and J 0 bases, with 10 bases left between them. The CDR3 extends over 13 amino acids. CDR3: CASSPEMNTEAFF. CDR3 in DNA: TGTGCCAGCTCACCTGAGATGAACACTGAAGCTTTCTTT.

This clonotype was observed many times. CDR3 region: CASGSGQTFYEQYF. CDR3 nucleotides: TGTGCCAGCGGTTCGGGACAGACTTTCTACGAGCAGTACTTC. This chain connects TRBV12-3 or TRBV12-4 to TRBJ2-7, with TRBD1 identical over 7 bases. V was clipped by 8 bases and J by 3 bases; unmatched bases: 10. The CDR3 is 14 amino acids.

Points on this clonotype: It may be a read error: a sequence one base away is much more abundant. V is TRBV7-2 and J is TRBJ1-2; D not resolved. Per germline, CDR1 SGHTA and CDR2 FQGNSA. V lost 5 bases and J 3 bases, leaving 13 bases between the germline ends. CDR3 length: 14 amino acids. CDR3 loop: CASSQTRSYYGYTF. In nucleotides, the CDR3 is TGTGCCAGCAGCCAAACTCGGTCCTACTATGGCTACACCTTC.

There are a few counts of this clonotype. This rearrangement joins TRBV29-1 to TRBJ2-7, with a tentative D call TRBD2 (5 bases). The V gene lost 4 bases and the J gene lost 0 bases, with 10 bases spanning the gap. The CDR3 consists of 13 residues. CDR1 SQVTM and CDR2 ANQGSEA come from the germline V gene. The CDR3 DNA is TGCAGCGTTGTAGAGGGCGACTCCTACGAGCAGTACTTC. Translation gives CSVVEGDSYEQYF.

The chain employs TRBV28 and TRBJ2-4; 9 nucleotides align to TRBD2. The V gene end was trimmed by 10 bases and the J gene end by 3 bases; junction bases not matched to a gene: 7. The CDR3 sequence is 14 residues long. CDR1 is MDHEN, CDR2 SYDVKM, per germline. The CDR3 is CAIRTSEGKNIQYF. The CDR3 coding sequence is TGTGCCATTCGGACTAGCGAGGGCAAAAACATTCAGTACTTC.

This clonotype was detected only once. The J gene is TRBJ2-3, the V gene TRBV20-1; D not certain. Trimming stripped 6 bases from V and 1 base from J, with 17 bases between. Germline CDR1 is DFQATT and CDR2 is SNEGSKA (reference sequence). The CDR3 extends over 15 amino acids. In DNA form, the CDR3 reads TGCAGTGCCACCCCGGCGGACCGTCGCACAGATACGCAGTATTTT. Protein product: CSATPADRRTDTQYF.

This chain links TRBV30 with TRBJ2-5; D could derive from TRBD1 or TRBD2 (5 bases each). The ends were cut back, 0 bases at V and 1 base at J, with 9 bases in the middle. CDR1 is GTSNPN, CDR2 SVGIG, per germline (reference sequence). CDR3 length equals 14 residues. The CDR3 coding sequence is TGTGCCTGGAGTGTAGCTGGGGGCCAAGAGACCCAGTACTTC. Protein product: CAWSVAGGQETQYF.

This clonotype was detected ten times or more. The gene calls are TRBV18 and TRBJ2-7; no firm D call. The germline V gene has CDR1 KGHSH and CDR2 LQKENI. Trimming stripped 2 bases from V and 5 bases from J, with 13 bases between. This CDR3 has 14 residues. CDR3 bases: TGTGCCAGCTCACCAGAGTACCTGTGGGACGAGCAGTACTTC. Its protein product is CASSPEYLWDEQYF.

This clonotype appeared many times. The V and J genes are TRBV20-1 and TRBJ2-4; D gene uncertain. The V end lost 3 bases, the J end lost 5 bases, and 5 bases lay between the germline ends. The CDR3 spans 11 residues. Germline lookup yields CDR1 DFQATT and CDR2 SNEGSKA (reference sequence). DNA for the CDR3: TGCAGTGCTAGGGGCCAAAACATTCAGTACTTC. It yields the protein CSARGQNIQYF.